This entry concerns a single TCR beta chain. Its target is not known. This sample was taken from a study of shared clonotypes between healthy human individuals. Study-wide results and caveats: What limited the represented genetic and exposure-history diversity was the small number of donors. Among non-shared clonotypes, generation probabilities were lower than among those shared by all four donors. Large sequencing depth failed to make sorted-subset sequencing complete, rarefaction showed.

CDR3 length equals 15 residues. The trim removed 5 bases at V and 6 bases at J, leaving 11 bases unmatched. The germline V gene has CDR1 LNHDA and CDR2 SQIVND (reference sequence). Measured with immunoSEQ multiplex PCR; TCRdb has only the in-frame clones, and not every one. The table includes fewer than 400,000 clones, roughly 70% detected once. The gene calls are TRBV19 and TRBJ1-2; 8 positions agree with TRBD1. Material for sequencing was memory CD4+ T cells sorted from blood. Noted subset: CD45RA-negative fraction. The source is a man aged 30 to 45 in good health. As DNA, the CDR3 is TGTGCCAGTAGTCTCCGTGTCCGGACAGGGAATGGCTACACCTTC. Translating gives CASSLRVRTGNGYTF.